Reported below is one T cell receptor beta chain. Its specificity is not known. Sequencing was performed with immunoSEQ multiplex PCR; in TCRdb, only in-frame clones are kept and a portion is missing. The repertoire holds 65,000 to 80,000 clones, with roughly 84% as singletons. This specimen belongs to a study of OX40 agonist ivuxolimab in advanced cancers. In the study overall: Participants averaged roughly 57 years of age (range about 23 to 90) and were 75% to 90% male. Prior checkpoint blockade (anti-PD-1, anti-PD-L1 or anti-CTLA-4) was permitted; around 37% had it.

Study results and caveats: Specificity for antigen went undetermined in the expanded peripheral T cells. Averaged across samples, CD8+ T cells carried more expanded clones than CD4+ did.

The source material was CD4+ or CD8+ T cells sorted from blood, sampled in a trial of the OX40 agonist ivuxolimab. The sequence was collected from an adult with an advanced solid tumor such as melanoma, head and neck, liver or kidney cancer.

The CDR3: CASSLLGSNQPQHF. The CDR3 DNA follows: TGTGCCAGCAGCTTACTAGGCAGTAATCAGCCCCAGCATTTT. The V call is TRBV7-9, the J call TRBJ1-5; D gene ambiguous. The CDR3 contains 14 residues. Germline assignment: CDR1 SEHNR and CDR2 FQNEAQ (reference sequence). Between the trimmed V and J ends, which lost 2 bases and 4 bases, there was a span of 9 bases.